Shown below are 4 T cell receptor beta chains from a single sample sequenced in a study of cytomegalovirus exposure and HLA in healthy donors. The PCR used 60 Vbeta and 13 Jbeta primers. Data came from immunoSEQ multiplex PCR; TCRdb stores just in-frame clones and leaves some out. The table lists approximately 110,000 clones. The sequenced sample was PBMCs. The receptors derive from a man aged 35-49 years in good health and CMV-seronegative.

J is TRBJ1-6 and V is TRBV30; D possibly corresponds to TRBD1 (6 bases). The V and J ends lost 3 bases and 8 bases respectively, with 14 bases between them. This CDR3 comprises 14 residues. Germline CDR1 and CDR2: GTSNPN and SVGIG (reference sequence). CDR3 bases: TGTGCCTGGAGGGCAGGGGCGGGGGATTCACCCCTCCACTTT. Its protein is CAWRAGAGDSPLHF.

J is TRBJ1-1 and V is TRBV29-1; weak D call: TRBD1 (5 bases). Germline CDR1 and CDR2: SQVTM and ANQGSEA. This CDR3 comprises 11 residues. Trimming pared 7 bases from V and 3 bases from J, leaving 9 bases between. The CDR3 coding sequence is TGCAGCGACCTACAGGACACTGAAGCTTTCTTT. It encodes CSDLQDTEAFF.

The chain has TRBV30 and TRBJ2-3, with 12 bases matching TRBD2. V shed 4 bases and J 3 bases; nucleotides not matched to a gene: 2. The V gene's germline CDR1 is GTSNPN and CDR2 SVGIG (reference sequence). CDR3 size: 14 residues. The CDR3: CAWKTSGRTDTQYF. CDR3 coding DNA: TGTGCCTGGAAGACTAGCGGGAGAACAGATACGCAGTATTTT.

The gene calls are TRBV30 and TRBJ1-2, with D uncertain. The CDR3 length is 15 residues. Germline V CDR1 and CDR2: GTSNPN, SVGIG (reference sequence). Trimming stripped 0 bases from V and 0 bases from J, with 11 bases between. CDR3 nucleotides: TGTGCCTGGAGTGTAACCCGGGGATCTAACTATGGCTACACCTTC. Its protein is CAWSVTRGSNYGYTF.